These 16 T cell receptor beta chains share one sample of origin, sequenced in a study of breast tumors, draining lymph nodes, adjacent tissues. Using its own MiXCR run on the multiplex PCR reads, TCRdb lists one record per CDR3 protein. The table lists roughly 16,000 distinct CDR3 sequences, approximately 55% of them singletons. Sequenced material: tumor-adjacent breast tissue. These receptors were collected from a female donor with breast cancer. Some clones in this sample may be carry-over from other donors' samples.

This sequence joins TRBV10-2 and TRBJ2-2; D gene ambiguous. The V gene lost 4 bases and the J gene lost 6 bases, with 12 bases spanning the gap. Looked up from germline, CDR1 is WSHSY and CDR2 is SAAADI. This CDR3 has 14 amino acids. CDR3 in amino acids: CASSVGGVSGELFF. In nucleotides, the CDR3 is TGCGCCAGCAGTGTAGGTGGGGTATCCGGGGAGCTGTTTTTT.

This clonotype was seen ten or more times. The chain uses TRBV14 and TRBJ2-3, with 9 bases fitting TRBD2. The V gene end was trimmed by 1 base and the J gene end by 4 bases; junction bases not matched to a gene: 6. This CDR3 is built from 16 residues. The germline gives CDR1 SGHDN, CDR2 FVKESK. The CDR3 nucleotides read TGTGCCAGCAGCCAAGTGGCGGGAGGGCCCCCAGATACGCAGTATTTT. Protein sequence: CASSQVAGGPPDTQYF.

By frequency in the sample, this clonotype is medium-sized. V and J are TRBV6-1 and TRBJ2-7; 10 bases match TRBD2. The CDR3 contains 19 residues. Germline V gene sequence: CDR1 MNHNS, CDR2 SASEGT. The V gene end was trimmed by 3 bases and the J gene end by 0 bases; junction bases not matched to a gene: 14. The CDR3 spells CASSDGVGSKREGSYEQYF. Written as DNA, the CDR3 is TGTGCCAGCAGTGACGGGGTAGGGTCCAAGCGGGAGGGCTCCTACGAGCAGTACTTC.

A single count supports this clonotype. The chain uses TRBV19 and TRBJ2-7, with no clear D. Trimming cost V 2 bases and J 3 bases, with 8 bases left between them. CDR3 length: 13 residues. Looked up from germline, CDR1 is LNHDA and CDR2 is SQIVND (reference sequence). The CDR3 DNA sequence: TGTGCCAGTAGTATATCCCGAAACTACGAGCAGTACTTC. Residues: CASSISRNYEQYF. Combining the CDR3 with reference TRBV19 and TRBJ2-7 gives the whole variable domain DGGITQSPKYLFRKEGQNVTLSCEQNLNHDAMYWYRQDPGQGLRLIYYSQIVNDFQKGDIAEGYSVSREKKESFPLTVTSAQKNPTAFYLCASSISRNYEQYFGPGTRLTVT.

This clonotype has at least ten counts. A much more abundant neighbour one base away suggests this may be a read error. J is TRBJ2-7 and V is TRBV5-8; D is ambiguous. Germline assignment: CDR1 SGHTS and CDR2 YDEGEE. There are 13 residues in the CDR3. The V end was cut by 0 bases, the J end by 5 bases, with 9 bases between. Written as DNA, the CDR3 is TGTGCCAGCAGCTTGGGGGTTCCTGACGAGCAGTACTTC. Protein: CASSLGVPDEQYF.

This clonotype was recorded many times. The chain couples TRBV9 to TRBJ1-1; D remains ambiguous. V was cut by 0 bases and J by 4 bases, with 13 bases left in between. This CDR3 has 15 residues. Per germline, CDR1 SGDLS and CDR2 YYNGEE. This CDR3 is CASSVGPSGFTEAFF. The CDR3 DNA sequence: TGTGCCAGCAGCGTAGGCCCCTCCGGGTTCACTGAAGCTTTCTTT.

This clonotype was seen many times. The chain joins TRBV27 to TRBJ1-5; D might be TRBD1 (5 bases). The V and J ends lost 8 bases and 1 base respectively, with 12 bases between them. The CDR3 totals 14 residues. Germline V CDR1 and CDR2: MNHEY, SMNVEV (reference sequence). CDR3 loop: CASWGGESNQPQHF. The CDR3 bases are TGTGCCAGCTGGGGAGGGGAAAGCAATCAGCCCCAGCATTTT.

There are many counts of this clonotype. The chain joins TRBV6-2 or TRBV6-3 to TRBJ2-6; TRBD2 is a possible D gene (5 bases). The CDR3 spans 16 residues. The germline gives CDR1 MNHEY, CDR2 SVGEGT. The V end was cut by 5 bases, the J end by 0 bases, with 11 bases between. The CDR3 region has the DNA TGTGCCAGCAGTCACGAGGGAAGCTCTGGGGCCAACGTCCTGACTTTC. Its translation: CASSHEGSSGANVLTF.

As concerns this clonotype: This may be a read error, as it is one base from a much larger clone. The chain links TRBV7-9 to TRBJ1-1; maybe TRBD1 (6 bases). Germline V gene sequence: CDR1 SEHNR, CDR2 FQNEAQ (reference sequence). Trimming cost V 5 bases and J 4 bases, with 20 bases left between them. The CDR3 runs 16 residues. In DNA, the CDR3 is TGTGCCAGCAGCCAGGGACGGGGGGCCGTCGTCACTGAAGCTTTCTTT. Residues: CASSQGRGAVVTEAFF.

The chain joins TRBV9 to TRBJ2-7, with 14 bases that match TRBD2. This CDR3 has 17 amino acids. The junction had 9 bases not matched to a gene; V was cut back by 0 bases and J by 7 bases. Germline-derived CDR1 and CDR2 are SGDLS and YYNGEE. Here the CDR3 DNA reads TGTGCCAGCAGCGTAGCCTCGGGGACTAGCGGGAGTCGAGAGCAGTACTTC. Translated: CASSVASGTSGSREQYF.

Worth noting for this clonotype: Its ends do not fully match the called genes, so a read error is possible. The chain carries TRBV11-3 and TRBJ2-3, with 10 bases that match TRBD2. This CDR3 spans 16 amino acids. Per germline, CDR1 SGHNT and CDR2 YENEEA. CDR3 sequence (DNA): TGTGCCAGCAGCTACGGGACTAGCGAGGTTGGGGATACGCAGTGTTTT. Its protein product is CASSYGTSEVGDTQCF.

In this sample, this clonotype turned up once. The CDR3: CASSLRSTGNSPLHF. CDR3 nucleotides: TGTGCCAGCAGCTTGAGGTCCACAGGGAATTCACCCCTCCACTTT. The V gene is TRBV5-6, the J gene TRBJ1-6; a possible D gene is TRBD1 (6 bases). Trimming removed 1 base at V and 7 bases at J, with 12 bases between. The CDR3 spans 15 residues. The germline gives CDR1 SGHDT, CDR2 YYEEEE.

Remarks on this clonotype: One end of the junction fails to match germline, which may point to a read error. V usage is TRBV2 and J usage is TRBJ1-4, with D perhaps matching TRBD1 (6 bases). Germline V gene data show CDR1 as SNHLY and CDR2 as FYNNEI. The CDR3 loop spans 15 amino acids. As DNA, the CDR3 is TGTGCCAGCAGTGAATCCCCCTCGACAGGAGGAAAACTGTTCTTT. Protein: CASSESPSTGGKLFF.

The V call is TRBV9, the J call TRBJ1-2; D unresolved. Deletions cut 4 bases from V and 0 bases from J, with 10 bases between. This CDR3 comprises 14 residues. Germline CDR1 reads SGDLS; CDR2 reads YYNGEE. The DNA of the CDR3 is TGTGCCAGCAGCCCCGAGGAGGCTAACTATGGCTACACCTTC. It translates to CASSPEEANYGYTF. Together with reference TRBV9 and TRBJ1-2, the CDR3 gives the full variable domain: DSGVTQTPKHLITATGQRVTLRCSPRSGDLSVYWYQQSLDQGLQFLIQYYNGEERAKGNILERFSAQQFPDLHSELNLSSLELGDSALYFCASSPEEANYGYTFGSGTRLTVV.

This clonotype was recorded at least ten times. The chain recombines TRBV7-6 with TRBJ2-1, with 9 bases fitting TRBD1. This CDR3 is 16 amino acids long. CDR1 and CDR2 (germline): SGHVS, FNYEAQ. V trimming: 2 bases; J trimming: 6 bases; junction bases outside the gene matches: 8. The CDR3 region has the DNA TGTGCCAGCAGCTTACTGGCGGGACAGGGTACCAATGAGCAGTTCTTC. It translates to CASSLLAGQGTNEQFF.

The chain recombines TRBV2 with TRBJ2-7; 7 bases fit TRBD2. Germline CDR1 is SNHLY and CDR2 is FYNNEI. The CDR3 consists of 12 residues. This CDR3 is CARLGRAYEQYF. DNA of the CDR3: TGTGCTAGACTTGGGAGGGCCTACGAGCAGTACTTC.